The text below deals with one T cell receptor beta chain. Authors' methods: Counts of nucleated cells, estimated from reference gene primer amplification, were obtained. The protocol was immunoSEQ multiplex PCR, while the TCRdb copy is restricted to in-frame clones and leaves out a portion. The V and J calls and clone size were taken over from that table, and D and trimming were inferred from the DNA. Of approximately 12,000 clones listed, 70% to 85% are singletons. The germline CDR1 and CDR2 sequences are SEHNR and FQNEAQ (reference sequence). The CDR3 extends over 16 amino acids. V was pared by 5 bases and J by 10 bases, with 14 bases of the junction left unmatched. The source of the sample is a study of blood T cell repertoires in COVID-19. The wider study: Material from acute and convalescent COVID-19 was sourced from the United States, Italy and Spain.

The rearrangement uses TRBV7-9 and TRBJ2-1; 10 bases are shared with TRBD2. The sample taken for sequencing was peripheral blood. This TCR came from a man aged 60 to 75 with COVID-19, enrolled during active disease. CDR3 sequence: CASSPRGSGGIQEQFF. The CDR3 nucleotides read TGTGCCAGCAGCCCCCGGGGTAGCGGGGGGATCCAAGAGCAGTTCTTC.